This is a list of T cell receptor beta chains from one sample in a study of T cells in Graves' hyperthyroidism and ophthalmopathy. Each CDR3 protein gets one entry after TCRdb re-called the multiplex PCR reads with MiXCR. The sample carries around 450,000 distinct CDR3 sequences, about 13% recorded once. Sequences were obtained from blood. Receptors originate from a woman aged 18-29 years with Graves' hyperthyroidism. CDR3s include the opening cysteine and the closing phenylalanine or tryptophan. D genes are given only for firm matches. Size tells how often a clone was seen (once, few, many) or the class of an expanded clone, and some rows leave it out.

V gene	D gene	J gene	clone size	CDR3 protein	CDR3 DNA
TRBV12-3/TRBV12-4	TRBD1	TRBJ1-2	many	CASSGTGGYGYGYTF	TGTGCCAGCAGCGGGACAGGGGGCTACGGCTATGGCTACACCTTC
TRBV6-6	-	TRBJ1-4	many	CASSYSRRGTNEKLFF	TGTGCCAGCAGTTACTCTAGGCGGGGTACTAATGAAAAACTGTTTTTT
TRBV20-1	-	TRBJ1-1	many	CSARDWKNTEAFF	TGCAGTGCTAGAGATTGGAAGAACACTGAAGCTTTCTTT
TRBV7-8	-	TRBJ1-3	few	CASSLNAGNTIYF	TGTGCCAGCAGCCTGAACGCAGGAAACACCATATATTTT
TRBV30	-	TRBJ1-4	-	CASRLEDEKLFF	TGTGCCTCCCGGTTAGAGGACGAAAAACTGTTTTTT
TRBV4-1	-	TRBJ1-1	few	CASSQPRTANTEAFF	TGCGCCAGCAGCCAACCGAGGACAGCTAACACTGAAGCTTTCTTT
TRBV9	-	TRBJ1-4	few	CASSVGAGGEKLFF	TGTGCCAGCAGCGTAGGGGCAGGTGGGGAAAAACTGTTTTTT
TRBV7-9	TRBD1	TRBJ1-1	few	CASSLTGQGVRTEAFF	TGTGCCAGCAGCCTCACGGGACAGGGAGTTCGCACTGAAGCTTTCTTT
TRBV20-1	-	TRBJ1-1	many	CSAKLRGVDTEAFF	TGCAGTGCTAAACTCAGGGGTGTGGACACTGAAGCTTTCTTT
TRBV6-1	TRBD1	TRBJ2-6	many	CASSGDRGRSGANVLTF	TGTGCCAGCAGTGGGGACAGGGGGAGGTCTGGGGCCAACGTCCTGACTTTC
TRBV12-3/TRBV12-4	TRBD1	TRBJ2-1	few	CASSLRQGVHNEQFF	TGTGCCAGCAGTTTAAGGCAGGGGGTACACAATGAGCAGTTCTTC
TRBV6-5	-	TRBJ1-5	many	CASSFGRGGGHQPQHF	TGTGCCAGCAGTTTTGGACGGGGGGGGGGTCATCAGCCCCAGCATTTT
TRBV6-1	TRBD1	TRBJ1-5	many	CASSGGQGTDQPQHF	TGTGCCAGCAGTGGGGGACAGGGGACTGATCAGCCCCAGCATTTT
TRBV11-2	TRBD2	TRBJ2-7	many	CASSLEDGTTRAYEQYF	TGTGCCAGCAGCTTAGAAGACGGGACTACTAGAGCCTACGAGCAGTACTTC
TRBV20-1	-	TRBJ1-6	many	CSGMTGANSPLHF	TGCAGTGGCATGACAGGAGCTAATTCACCCCTCCACTTT
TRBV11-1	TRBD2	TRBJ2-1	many	CASSRRLASTYNEQFF	TGTGCCAGCAGCCGGAGACTAGCCTCTACCTACAATGAGCAGTTCTTC
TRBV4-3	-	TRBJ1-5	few	CASSQLAGDYQPQHF	TGCGCCAGCAGCCAATTGGCAGGGGACTATCAGCCCCAGCATTTT
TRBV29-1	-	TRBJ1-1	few	CSVVSGQPEAFF	TGCAGCGTTGTCTCCGGGCAGCCTGAAGCTTTCTTT
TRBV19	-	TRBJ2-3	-	CASSISSGAQYF	TGTGCCAGTAGTATATCCAGTGGGGCGCAGTATTTT
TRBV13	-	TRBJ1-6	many	CASSFSTDNSPLHF	TGTGCCAGCAGCTTCTCGACAGATAATTCACCCCTCCACTTT
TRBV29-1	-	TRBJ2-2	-	CSGRASNTGELFF	TGCAGCGGGAGGGCCTCGAACACCGGGGAGCTGTTTTTT
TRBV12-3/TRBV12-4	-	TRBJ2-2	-	CASSPGIDTGELFF	TGTGCCAGCAGTCCGGGGATTGACACCGGGGAGCTGTTTTTT
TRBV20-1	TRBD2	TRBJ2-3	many	CSATSPGLARTDTQYF	TGCAGTGCTACTAGTCCGGGACTAGCGCGCACAGATACGCAGTATTTT
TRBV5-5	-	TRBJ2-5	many	CASSLLPLTGIGVETQYF	TGTGCCAGCAGCTTACTTCCTCTAACAGGGATTGGAGTTGAGACCCAGTACTTC
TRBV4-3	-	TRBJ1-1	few	CASSQDDPGRFVDRIFTEAFF	TGCGCCAGCAGCCAAGACGACCCAGGGAGATTCGTCGACAGAATATTCACTGAAGCTTTCTTT
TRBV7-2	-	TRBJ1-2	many	CASSPGPERVYGYTF	TGTGCCAGCAGCCCCGGACCCGAACGGGTCTATGGCTACACCTTC
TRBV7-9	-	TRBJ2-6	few	CASSLAPGANVLTF	TGTGCCAGCAGCTTAGCCCCCGGGGCCAACGTCCTGACTTTC
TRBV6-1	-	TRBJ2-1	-	CASSPDENNEQFF	TGTGCCAGCAGCCCCGACGAAAACAATGAGCAGTTCTTC
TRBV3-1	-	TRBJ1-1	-	CATSPRINTEAFF	TGTGCCACCAGCCCGAGGATTAACACTGAAGCTTTCTTT
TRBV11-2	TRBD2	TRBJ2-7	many	CASSFRSGSSYEQYF	TGTGCCAGCAGCTTCAGGAGCGGGAGCTCCTACGAGCAGTACTTC
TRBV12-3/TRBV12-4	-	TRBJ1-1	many	CASTPPWGANTEAFF	TGTGCCAGCACCCCGCCCTGGGGGGCGAACACTGAAGCTTTCTTT
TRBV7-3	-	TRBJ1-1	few	CASSPDREDTEAFF	TGTGCCAGCAGTCCGGACAGAGAAGACACTGAAGCTTTCTTT
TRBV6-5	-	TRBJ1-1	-	CASSYRGRNTEAFF	TGTGCCAGCAGTTACCGGGGGAGGAACACTGAAGCTTTCTTT
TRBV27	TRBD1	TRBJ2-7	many	CASRGTGDHEQYF	TGTGCCAGCAGAGGGACAGGGGACCACGAGCAGTACTTC
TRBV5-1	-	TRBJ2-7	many	CASSLDSIYEQYF	TGCGCCAGCAGCTTGGACTCGATTTACGAGCAGTACTTC
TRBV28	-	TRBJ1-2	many	CASRDGHVNGYTF	TGTGCCAGCAGGGACGGACATGTCAATGGCTACACCTTC
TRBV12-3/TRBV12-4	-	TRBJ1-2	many	CASSFTENYGYTF	TGTGCCAGCAGTTTTACCGAAAACTATGGCTACACCTTC
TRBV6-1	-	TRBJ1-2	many	CASSDPGNYGYTF	TGTGCCAGCAGTGACCCGGGGAACTATGGCTACACCTTC
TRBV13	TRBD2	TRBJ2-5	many	CASSTRPGGETQYF	TGTGCCAGCAGCACTCGGCCGGGGGGGGAGACCCAGTACTTC
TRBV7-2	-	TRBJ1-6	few	CASSLGSALSYNSPLHF	TGTGCCAGCAGCTTAGGTTCGGCCCTTTCGTATAATTCACCCCTCCACTTT
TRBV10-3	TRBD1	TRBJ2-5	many	CAIRETGTEGTQYF	TGTGCCATCAGGGAGACCGGGACAGAGGGGACCCAGTACTTC
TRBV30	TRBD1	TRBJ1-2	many	CAWRTGAVNYGYTF	TGTGCCTGGAGGACAGGGGCCGTGAATTATGGCTACACCTTC
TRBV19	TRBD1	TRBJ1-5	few	CASSIDRTGGLLGQPQHF	TGTGCCAGTAGTATAGATCGGACAGGTGGCCTTCTAGGTCAGCCCCAGCATTTT
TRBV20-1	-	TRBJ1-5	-	CSASERSQPQHF	TGCAGTGCTTCAGAAAGGTCTCAGCCCCAGCATTTT
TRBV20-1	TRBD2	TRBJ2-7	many	CSARDHTSGILEQYF	TGCAGTGCTAGAGATCACACTAGCGGGATCCTCGAGCAGTACTTC
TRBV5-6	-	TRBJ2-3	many	CASSPFSGAGTDTQYF	TGTGCCAGCAGCCCATTTAGCGGCGCCGGCACAGATACGCAGTATTTT
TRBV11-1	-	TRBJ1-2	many	CASSLYGYGYTF	TGTGCCAGCAGCTTATATGGGTATGGCTACACCTTC
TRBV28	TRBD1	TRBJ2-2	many	CASSRSTGGGTGELFF	TGTGCCAGCAGCCGGTCGACAGGGGGTGGTACCGGGGAGCTGTTTTTT